This is a list of T cell receptor beta chains from one sample in a study of T cell responses to AZD1222 COVID-19 vaccine. Sequenced by immunoSEQ multiplex PCR; TCRdb stores in-frame clones only, minus some. The table records about 160,000 clones, 80% to 95% of them present only once. The sequencing used peripheral blood, collected on day 0 of AZD1222 vaccination. The receptors shown here come from an adult in good health. Both conserved end residues are trimmed from each CDR3.

j_call,v_call,cdr3_aa
TRBJ1-5,TRBV19,ASIKTPGLNQPQH
TRBJ2-5,TRBV30,AWSSSGQETQY
TRBJ2-3,TRBV20-1,SARESDTQY
TRBJ2-6,TRBV5-1,ASSLDGLSGANVLT
TRBJ1-2,TRBV3-1/TRBV3-2,ASSPRGEGYGYT
TRBJ1-1,TRBV6-2/TRBV6-3,ASSYSLRDRDTEAF
TRBJ1-6,TRBV6-7,ASRMRGSNSPLH
TRBJ2-5,TRBV7-9,ASSYLTDQETQY
TRBJ1-3,TRBV6-5,ASSEGGTVVY
TRBJ2-3,TRBV28,ASNPGGSTDTQY
TRBJ1-1,TRBV6-5,ASSMNTEAF
TRBJ2-1,TRBV28,ASSLTDGAGKF
TRBJ2-3,TRBV15,ATSRAAGRGDTQY
TRBJ2-7,TRBV9,ASSVPTRRASYEQY
TRBJ1-2,TRBV5-1,ASSARGLGYT
TRBJ2-1,TRBV5-1,ASSLTPGLADNEQF
TRBJ1-5,TRBV4-1,ASSHNPVQPQH
TRBJ2-7,TRBV7-3,ASSLSGTSFYEQY
TRBJ1-5,TRBV7-2,ASSFTGNSNQPQH
TRBJ2-5,TRBV2,ASEGTQRQETQY
TRBJ1-2,TRBV7-3,ASSPGARNYGYT
TRBJ2-1,TRBV10-3,AISAGTSGRNYNEQF
TRBJ1-2,TRBV3-1/TRBV3-2,ASSHDRGRGYT
TRBJ2-7,TRBV30,AWSVFSGFTSYEQY
TRBJ1-5,TRBV6-2/TRBV6-3,ASSTTGKGVNQPQH
TRBJ2-1,TRBV5-1,ASSGLAGEGEQF
TRBJ1-6,TRBV6-5,ASYRGQGTSPLH
TRBJ1-6,TRBV30,AWKRGGGSPLH
TRBJ2-4,TRBV28,ASSSYTRGDLAKNIQY